This T cell receptor (beta chain) was recovered during a study of cytomegalovirus exposure and HLA in healthy donors. At the level of the study: From 150 million to 200 million T cells, an earlier analysis saw roughly 110 million unique TCR beta sequences.

This clone was seen only once. The target antigen is unknown. The PCR used 60 Vbeta and 13 Jbeta primers. Sequenced by immunoSEQ multiplex PCR; TCRdb stores in-frame clones only, minus some. The data contain 150,000 to 180,000 clones, about 80% of them singletons. This CDR3 comprises 15 residues. Trimming cost V 3 bases and J 4 bases, with 12 bases left between them. Germline V CDR1 and CDR2: MNHEY, SMNVEV (reference sequence). Study findings and constraints: In most subjects, TCR beta sequences reportedly gave accurate predictions of HLA-A and HLA-B alleles. Serostatus for CMV was the only available immune exposure information.

Sequenced: PBMCs. This clonotype was obtained from a man aged 30 to 45 in good health and CMV-seropositive. The rearrangement uses TRBV27 and TRBJ1-4; the D gene is possibly TRBD1 (5 bases). The CDR3 loop is CASSFFWQGNEKLFF. CDR3 in DNA: TGTGCCAGCAGTTTTTTTTGGCAGGGTAATGAAAAACTGTTTTTT.